One and the same sample provided the 32 T cell receptor beta chains below, sequenced in a study of T cells in Graves' hyperthyroidism and ophthalmopathy. TCR beta CDR3 regions were amplified from RNA. HTBI primers were employed in a first-round RT-PCR of the TCR CDR3. One entry per CDR3 protein results from TCRdb running MiXCR on the multiplex PCR reads. The sample lists some 760,000 distinct CDR3 sequences, 13% to 15% occurring once. Sequencing used blood. The receptors originated from a woman aged 18-30 years with Graves' hyperthyroidism.

The CDR3 here is CASSHSDSILFF. The CDR3 DNA is TGTGCCAGCAGCCATTCCGACAGCATTCTGTTCTTC. This chain uses TRBV7-9 with TRBJ2-1, with a tentative D call TRBD1 (5 bases). Germline CDR1 and CDR2: SEHNR and FQNEAQ (reference sequence). The CDR3 covers 12 residues. Between the trimmed V and J ends, which lost 5 bases and 15 bases, there was a span of 17 bases.

Of note for this clonotype: The junction differs from germline at one of its ends, possibly a read error. The chain combines TRBV11-2 with TRBJ2-6; D is unresolved. Germline V gene lookup returns CDR1 SGHAT and CDR2 FQNNGV. This CDR3 has 14 residues. CDR3 residues: CAGSLSSGANVLTF. In DNA, the CDR3 is TGTGCCGGCAGCTTATCCAGCGGGGCCAACGTCCTGACTTTC.

This clonotype was seen repeatedly, ten times or more. The CDR3 spells CASSLYPPPNTEAFF. DNA for the CDR3: TGTGCCAGCAGCTTATATCCCCCCCCGAACACTGAAGCTTTCTTT. The chain combines TRBV7-2 with TRBJ1-1; no clear D. This CDR3 is 15 amino acids long. V was pared by 2 bases and J by 1 base, with 11 bases between. CDR1 and CDR2 (germline): SGHTA, FQGNSA.

This clonotype came up many times. This chain uses TRBV11-2 with TRBJ2-7; no clear D gene. V lost 2 bases and J lost 3, with 8 bases in between. In germline, CDR1 is SGHAT, CDR2 FQNNGV. The CDR3 contains 13 residues. DNA for the CDR3: TGTGCCAGCAGCTTAACTATGGACTACGAGCAGTACTTC. Its protein is CASSLTMDYEQYF.

V usage is TRBV18 and J usage is TRBJ1-5, with D hard to call. The V end was cut by 2 bases, the J end by 1 base, with 6 bases between. CDR1 KGHSH and CDR2 LQKENI come from the germline V gene. The CDR3 has 14 residues. CDR3 residues: CASSPGLSNQPQHF. The CDR3 DNA follows: TGTGCCAGCTCACCAGGGTTAAGCAATCAGCCCCAGCATTTT.

This clonotype was found many times. The rearrangement uses TRBV12-3 or TRBV12-4 and TRBJ2-1; D is possibly TRBD1 (6 bases). This CDR3 has 15 residues. V was clipped by 6 bases and J by 5 bases, with 17 bases between them. This CDR3 reads CASSLPVGTHNEQFF. As DNA, the CDR3 is TGTGCCAGCAGCCTCCCCGTTGGGACACACAATGAGCAGTTCTTC.

In its sample, this clonotype was seen many times. This rearrangement joins TRBV30 to TRBJ2-1; TRBD1 matches at 10 bases. The germline gives CDR1 GTSNPN, CDR2 SVGIG (reference sequence). The CDR3 is made up of 16 amino acids. The J segment lost 3 bases and the V segment lost 0 bases, leaving 5 bases of the junction unmatched. The CDR3 DNA follows: TGTGCCTGGAGTGTTGACAGGACAGGGGGCTACAATGAGCAGTTCTTC. Its translation is CAWSVDRTGGYNEQFF. Using reference TRBV30 and TRBJ2-1 for the parts outside the CDR3, the full variable domain is SQTIHQWPATLVQPVGSPLSLECTVEGTSNPNLYWYRQAAGRGLQLLFYSVGIGQISSEVPQNLSASRPQDRQFILSSKKLLLSDSGFYLCAWSVDRTGGYNEQFFGPGTRLTVL.

This clonotype appeared a few times. This chain joins TRBV4-1 and TRBJ1-2, with 10 bases identical to TRBD1. This CDR3 comprises 15 residues. The germline V gene encodes CDR1 MGHRA and CDR2 YSYEKL. With V trimmed by 2 bases and J by 8 bases, 8 bases remained unmatched. The CDR3 DNA is TGCGCCAGCAGCCAACCCGGGACAGGGGATCGGGGCTACACCTTC. This encodes CASSQPGTGDRGYTF.

This sequence joins TRBV7-3 and TRBJ2-5; D is possibly TRBD2 (6 bases). Trimming removed 4 bases from V and 2 bases from J, with 14 bases in between. Germline-derived CDR1 and CDR2 are SGHTA and FQGTGA. The CDR3 length is 15 residues. The CDR3 reads CASSSRLDPQETQYF. The CDR3 DNA sequence: TGTGCCAGCAGCTCCCGACTAGATCCACAAGAGACCCAGTACTTC.

The genes are TRBV5-1 and TRBJ2-1, with a possible D match to TRBD1 (5 bases). V shed 5 bases and J shed 5 bases, with 14 bases lying between them. The CDR3 consists of 14 residues. The germline gives CDR1 SGHRS, CDR2 YFSETQ. CDR3 sequence: CASRPGPSNNEQFF. The CDR3 DNA reads TGCGCCAGCAGACCAGGGCCCAGCAACAATGAGCAGTTCTTC.

This clonotype was detected many times. The chain links TRBV30 to TRBJ2-2, with D possibly being TRBD2 (6 bases). The germline V gene has CDR1 GTSNPN and CDR2 SVGIG (reference sequence). Between the trimmed V and J ends, which lost 5 bases and 0 bases, there was a span of 10 bases. The CDR3 consists of 14 residues. CDR3 in amino acids: CAWGAGPNTGELFF. The CDR3 coding sequence is TGTGCCTGGGGAGCGGGTCCGAACACCGGGGAGCTGTTTTTT.

The V call is TRBV27, the J call TRBJ2-1; D gene ambiguous. The V gene lost 2 bases and the J gene lost 7 bases, with 12 bases spanning the gap. The CDR3 covers 14 residues. CDR1 MNHEY and CDR2 SMNVEV come from the germline V gene (reference sequence). CDR3 in DNA: TGTGCCAGCAGTTTAGCCGCAAACTTAAATGAGCAGTTCTTC. This encodes CASSLAANLNEQFF.

A few counts support this clonotype. CDR3 amino acids: CSATSGTNTGELFF. The CDR3 nucleotides read TGCAGTGCTACTAGCGGGACGAACACCGGGGAGCTGTTTTTT. The chain couples TRBV20-1 to TRBJ2-2; 9 nucleotides match TRBD2. The V gene end was trimmed by 4 bases and the J gene end by 0 bases; junction bases not matched to a gene: 0. Germline CDR1 DFQATT, CDR2 SNEGSKA (reference sequence). This CDR3 is built from 14 residues.

Ten or more counts support this clonotype. V is TRBV2 and J is TRBJ2-6; TRBD1 matches at 9 bases. The germline V gene encodes CDR1 SNHLY and CDR2 FYNNEI. V shed 6 bases and J 3 bases; nucleotides not matched to a gene: 6. The CDR3 extends over 16 amino acids. The CDR3 reads CASRGTGGGGANVLTF. The CDR3 DNA is TGTGCCAGCAGGGGAACAGGGGGCGGTGGGGCCAACGTCCTGACTTTC.

In this sample, this clonotype turned up many times. The gene calls are TRBV7-2 and TRBJ2-4, with D possibly matching TRBD1 (5 bases). The CDR3 is 13 amino acids. Trimming removed 4 bases at V and 5 bases at J, with 9 bases between. Germline values: CDR1 SGHTA, CDR2 FQGNSA. CDR3: CASSSFRENIQYF. CDR3 nucleotide sequence: TGTGCCAGCAGCTCGTTCAGGGAAAACATTCAGTACTTC.

In this sample, this clonotype turned up a few times. The chain employs TRBV7-9 and TRBJ2-1; TRBD2 is a possible D gene (6 bases). There are 13 residues in the CDR3. Per germline, CDR1 SEHNR and CDR2 FQNEAQ (reference sequence). Trimming pared 5 bases from V and 7 bases from J, leaving 12 bases between. CDR3 in amino acids: CASSDSGLNEQFF. DNA of the CDR3: TGTGCCAGCAGCGACAGCGGGTTAAATGAGCAGTTCTTC.

The V call is TRBV7-9, the J call TRBJ2-1; no firm D call. The CDR3 runs 17 residues. V was shortened by 2 bases and J by 0 bases, with 14 bases between the two germline ends. The germline V gene encodes CDR1 SEHNR and CDR2 FQNEAQ (reference sequence). CDR3: CASSLNFGSSSYNEQFF. In DNA form, the CDR3 reads TGTGCCAGCAGCTTAAACTTTGGGTCCAGCTCCTACAATGAGCAGTTCTTC. Full variable domain (rest looked up from reference TRBV7-9 and TRBJ2-1): DTGVSQNPRHKITKRGQNVTFRCDPISEHNRLYWYRQTLGQGPEFLTYFQNEAQLEKSRLLSDRFSAERPKGSFSTLEIQRTEQGDSAMYLCASSLNFGSSSYNEQFFGPGTRLTVL.

The chain links TRBV28 to TRBJ1-1; no clear D gene. CDR1 is MDHEN, CDR2 SYDVKM, per germline. This CDR3 region has 16 residues. The ends were cut back, 5 bases at V and 1 base at J, with 17 bases in the middle. This CDR3 is CASSPIIWAANTEAFF. CDR3 nucleotides: TGTGCCAGCAGTCCGATTATATGGGCCGCGAACACTGAAGCTTTCTTT.

This clonotype was detected many times. The CDR3 DNA sequence: TGTGCCAGCAGCTTAACTCGAGCGGGATTTGCCGAGCAGTACTTC. Translation gives CASSLTRAGFAEQYF. The chain links TRBV11-2 to TRBJ2-7; 7 bases align to TRBD2. The V and J ends lost 2 bases and 6 bases, in that order; junction bases with no gene match: 10. The CDR3 is 15 residues long. The germline CDR1 and CDR2 sequences are SGHAT and FQNNGV. Using reference TRBV11-2 and TRBJ2-7 for the parts outside the CDR3, the full variable domain is EAGVAQSPRYKIIEKRQSVAFWCNPISGHATLYWYQQILGQGPKLLIQFQNNGVVDDSQLPKDRFSAERLKGVDSTLKIQPAKLEDSAVYLCASSLTRAGFAEQYFGPGTRLTVT.

This sequence joins TRBV4-1 and TRBJ2-5; D possibly uses TRBD1 or TRBD2 (5 bases each). The V end lost 4 bases, the J end lost 3 bases, and 18 bases lay between the germline ends. Germline V gives CDR1 MGHRA, CDR2 YSYEKL. The CDR3 extends over 16 amino acids. The CDR3 nucleotides read TGCGCCAGCAGCCCACGGGACGTCAGGGCAGAAGAGACCCAGTACTTC. Its protein is CASSPRDVRAEETQYF.

The chain carries TRBV2 and TRBJ1-2; 9 nucleotides line up with TRBD1. V shed 10 bases, J shed 4 bases, and the junction held 4 bases outside the gene matches. This CDR3 comprises 12 residues. Germline V gene data show CDR1 as SNHLY and CDR2 as FYNNEI. This CDR3 reads CATGTGPYGYTF. The CDR3 DNA reads as TGTGCCACCGGGACAGGGCCCTATGGCTACACCTTC.

The J gene is TRBJ2-5, the V gene TRBV18, with D perhaps assigned TRBD1 or TRBD2 (5 bases each). The CDR3 is 16 residues long. Germline CDR1 KGHSH, CDR2 LQKENI. Deletions cut 5 bases from V and 1 base from J, with 17 bases between. The CDR3 bases are TGTGCCAGCTCAGCCACCGGGGCCCCCTTCCAAGAGACCCAGTACTTC. It yields the protein CASSATGAPFQETQYF.

This clonotype was observed at least ten times. The gene calls are TRBV20-1 and TRBJ2-3; D is uncertain. In germline, CDR1 is DFQATT, CDR2 SNEGSKA (reference sequence). Between the trimmed V and J ends, which lost 3 bases and 1 base, there was a span of 11 bases. CDR3 length: 14 amino acids. CDR3: CSARRSVGTDTQYF. The CDR3, as DNA: TGCAGTGCTAGGCGGTCTGTAGGCACAGATACGCAGTATTTT.

As regards this clonotype: Being one base from a much bigger clone, this may be a read error. This sequence joins TRBV12-3 or TRBV12-4 and TRBJ2-5, with no clear D. The CDR3 is 15 amino acids. The CDR3 protein is CPSSLTAGSIETQYF. The CDR3 DNA sequence: TGTCCCAGCAGTTTAACGGCAGGCTCTATAGAGACCCAGTACTTC.

J is TRBJ2-7 and V is TRBV27; D is tentatively TRBD1 or TRBD2 (6 bases each). The CDR3 is made up of 15 amino acids. V lost 5 bases and J lost 0, with 14 bases in between. Germline V gene sequence: CDR1 MNHEY, CDR2 SMNVEV (reference sequence). The CDR3 DNA reads as TGTGCCAGCAGTGAAGGGGGGATATCCTCCTACGAGCAGTACTTC. Its protein is CASSEGGISSYEQYF.

This clonotype was picked up a small number of times. The V and J genes are TRBV5-1 and TRBJ2-5; TRBD2 agrees at 7 bases. CDR3 length: 16 amino acids. Germline V gives CDR1 SGHRS, CDR2 YFSETQ. V gave up 1 base and J gave up 7 bases; unmatched junction bases: 13. The chain's CDR3 is CASSLRPSGDLGTQYF. The CDR3 bases are TGCGCCAGCAGCTTGCGTCCTAGCGGCGACCTAGGGACCCAGTACTTC.

About this clonotype: One base away lies a much larger clone, so this may be a sequencing read error. J is TRBJ2-2 and V is TRBV6-1; weak D call: TRBD2 (5 bases). CDR3 size: 13 residues. Germline-derived CDR1 and CDR2 are MNHNS and SASEGT. The CDR3 protein is CAVKRTSTGELLF. The DNA of the CDR3 is TGTGCCGTCAAGAGGACCTCGACCGGGGAGCTGCTTTTT.

This clonotype was recorded a few times. Sequence at one end of the junction differs from germline and may be a read error. The chain links TRBV27 to TRBJ2-2, with 8 bases that match TRBD2. Germline V gene lookup returns CDR1 MNHEY and CDR2 SMNVEV (reference sequence). There are 13 residues in the CDR3. This CDR3 is CAIAGRGTGGLFF. The CDR3 DNA reads as TGTGCCATCGCCGGGAGGGGAACCGGGGGGCTGTTTTTT.

This clonotype was detected only a few times. V gene TRBV9 combines with J gene TRBJ1-3, with D tentatively TRBD1 (6 bases). Trimming removed 0 bases from V and 0 bases from J, with 7 bases in between. Germline CDR1 SGDLS, CDR2 YYNGEE. The CDR3 loop spans 15 amino acids. The CDR3 here is CASSVEGVSGNTIYF. The CDR3 DNA reads as TGTGCCAGCAGCGTAGAGGGGGTCTCTGGAAACACCATATATTTT. The full variable domain, with the rest looked up from reference TRBV9 and TRBJ1-3, is DSGVTQTPKHLITATGQRVTLRCSPRSGDLSVYWYQQSLDQGLQFLIQYYNGEERAKGNILERFSAQQFPDLHSELNLSSLELGDSALYFCASSVEGVSGNTIYFGEGSWLTVV.

The chain combines TRBV2 with TRBJ2-3; 7 bases are a match to TRBD2. CDR1 SNHLY and CDR2 FYNNEI come from the germline V gene. The CDR3 is 16 amino acids. V dropped 6 bases and J dropped 2; count of bases not matched to a gene: 11. The CDR3 loop reads CASSNWDRDYTDTQYF. The CDR3 nucleotides are TGTGCCAGCAGCAATTGGGACCGGGACTACACAGATACGCAGTATTTT.

This clonotype was observed a single time. This chain uses TRBV29-1 with TRBJ1-2; 7 positions agree with TRBD1. The CDR3 loop spans 14 amino acids. After removal of 2 bases from V and 8 bases from J, the junction contained 11 bases not matched to a gene. Germline V lookup: CDR1 SQVTM, CDR2 ANQGSEA. For the CDR3, the DNA is TGCAGCGTTGAAAGAGGGGACAGCCAGCGAGGCTACACCTTC. This codes for CSVERGDSQRGYTF.

This clonotype came up many times. This chain connects TRBV5-5 to TRBJ2-2; TRBD2 aligns across 9 bases. Looked up from germline, CDR1 is SGHKS and CDR2 is YYEKEE (reference sequence). Trimming at V came to 2 bases and at J to 0 bases, leaving 2 bases not matched to a gene. The CDR3 is made up of 16 amino acids. The CDR3 DNA sequence: TGTGCCAGCAGCTTAACTAGCGGGTCGAACACCGGGGAGCTGTTTTTT. Its translation is CASSLTSGSNTGELFF.